Detailed here is one T cell receptor beta chain. Its antigen remains unidentified. V gave up 2 bases and J gave up 4 bases; unmatched junction bases: 3. Per germline, CDR1 MNHEY and CDR2 SVGAGI. This CDR3 contains 14 residues. This sample was included in a study of cytomegalovirus exposure and HLA in healthy donors. For the study at large: Earlier findings included roughly 120 million unique TCR beta sequences obtained from 150 million to 200 million T cells. General observations from the study: Associated with cytomegalovirus, according to the listing, were around 160 TCR beta chains. The authors considered a cluster of highly shared sequence variants likely to be a sequencing artifact. By HLA locus, TCR association rates varied in a later analysis, with DRB1 showing the most and HLA-C the fewest.

It was with 60 Vbeta and 13 Jbeta primers that the PCR ran. Assay: immunoSEQ multiplex PCR; the TCRdb copy retains only in-frame clones and omits some. The sample consists of 120,000 to 150,000 clones, roughly 80% of them appearing once. The sequence was collected from a woman aged 25 to 39 in good health and CMV-seronegative. The V call is TRBV6-5, the J call TRBJ2-7, with 9 nucleotides matching TRBD2. Sample: PBMCs. CDR3 bases: TGTGCCAGCAGTTACGGCGGGGGGGCGTACGAGCAGTACTTC. Its protein product is CASSYGGGAYEQYF.